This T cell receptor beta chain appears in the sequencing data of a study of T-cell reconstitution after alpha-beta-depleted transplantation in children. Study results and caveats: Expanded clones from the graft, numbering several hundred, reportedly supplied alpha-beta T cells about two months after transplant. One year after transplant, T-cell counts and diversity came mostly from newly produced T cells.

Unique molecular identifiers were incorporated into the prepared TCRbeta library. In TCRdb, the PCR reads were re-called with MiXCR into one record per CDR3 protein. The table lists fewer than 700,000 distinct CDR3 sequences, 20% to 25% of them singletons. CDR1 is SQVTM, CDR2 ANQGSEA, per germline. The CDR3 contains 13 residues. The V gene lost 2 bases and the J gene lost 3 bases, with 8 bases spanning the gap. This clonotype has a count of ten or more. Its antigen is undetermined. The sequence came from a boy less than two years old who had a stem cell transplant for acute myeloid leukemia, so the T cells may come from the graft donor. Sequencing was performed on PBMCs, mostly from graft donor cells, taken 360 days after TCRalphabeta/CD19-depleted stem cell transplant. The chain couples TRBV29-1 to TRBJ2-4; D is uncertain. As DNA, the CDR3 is TGCAGCGTTGAACTGGGGAACAAAAACATTCAGTACTTC. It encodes CSVELGNKNIQYF.